This T cell receptor beta chain was recorded in a study of cytomegalovirus exposure and HLA in healthy donors. The CDR3 extends over 12 amino acids. Germline V CDR1 and CDR2: SQVTM, ANQGSEA. PCR amplification relied on 60 Vbeta primers (plus 13 Jbeta primers). Method: immunoSEQ multiplex PCR; TCRdb's copy keeps in-frame clones and lacks some. The data show over 85,000 clones, roughly 76% seen once. The origin of this receptor is a man aged 35 to 55 in good health and CMV-seronegative. This chain connects TRBV29-1 to TRBJ2-5; D not resolved. Gene TRBJ2-7 matches the end of the DNA better, so the J call may be wrong. The sequenced material came from PBMCs. The CDR3 spells CSVEDGVYEQYF. The CDR3 DNA sequence: TGCAGCGTTGAAGATGGAGTCTACGAGCAGTACTTC.